This T cell receptor (beta chain) was retrieved from a study of shared clonotypes between healthy human individuals. This clone appeared a few times. The antigen remains unidentified. Sequencing was performed with immunoSEQ multiplex PCR; in TCRdb, only in-frame clones are kept and a portion is missing. The sample has fewer than 2.5 million clones; 93% are singletons. Study conclusions and caveats: Sharing across four donors was seen in around 5.1% of naive CD4 clonotypes.

This CDR3 spans 15 amino acids. Per germline, CDR1 LNHDA and CDR2 SQIVND (reference sequence). With 4 bases removed from V and 5 bases from J, the gap between germline ends came to 14 bases. The J gene is TRBJ2-2, the V gene TRBV19; D is ambiguous. The sequence derives from a man aged 18 to 29 in good health. Some clones in this sample may be carry-over from other donors' samples. Sequenced material: naive CD4+ T cells from PBMCs. Subset meaning: CD45RA+ positively selected. The CDR3 loop reads CASSTPGQRTGELFF. The CDR3 bases are TGTGCCAGTAGTACGCCGGGCCAGAGGACCGGGGAGCTGTTTTTT.